This T cell receptor beta chain was sequenced for a study of T cell responses to AZD1222 COVID-19 vaccine. Study results and limitations: Elevations in Spike-specific TCR breadth and depth followed administration of two AZD1222 doses. It was only a handful of AZD1222 recipients who were seropositive at baseline. The study found vaccine-associated CD4 TCRs spanning spike, dominant at 160-218 and 743-854.

Produced via immunoSEQ multiplex PCR; TCRdb's table is partial and in-frame only. In the table there are approximately 150,000 clones, less than 95% of which are singletons. Germline assignment: CDR1 LGHDT and CDR2 YNNKEL (reference sequence). The CDR3 loop spans 16 amino acids. The V gene end was trimmed by 2 bases and the J gene end by 3 bases; junction bases not matched to a gene: 2. This clone was recorded only once. Its specificity is not known. The sequencing used peripheral blood, collected 28 days after the second AZD1222 dose. The chain recombines TRBV3-1 (or the pseudogene TRBV3-2) with TRBJ2-3; 13 bases align to TRBD2. The TCR was taken from an adult who received the AZD1222 COVID-19 vaccine. CDR3 DNA sequence: TGTGCCAGCAGCCAATTGGGACTAGCGGGGACAGATACGCAGTATTTT. Its protein product is CASSQLGLAGTDTQYF.